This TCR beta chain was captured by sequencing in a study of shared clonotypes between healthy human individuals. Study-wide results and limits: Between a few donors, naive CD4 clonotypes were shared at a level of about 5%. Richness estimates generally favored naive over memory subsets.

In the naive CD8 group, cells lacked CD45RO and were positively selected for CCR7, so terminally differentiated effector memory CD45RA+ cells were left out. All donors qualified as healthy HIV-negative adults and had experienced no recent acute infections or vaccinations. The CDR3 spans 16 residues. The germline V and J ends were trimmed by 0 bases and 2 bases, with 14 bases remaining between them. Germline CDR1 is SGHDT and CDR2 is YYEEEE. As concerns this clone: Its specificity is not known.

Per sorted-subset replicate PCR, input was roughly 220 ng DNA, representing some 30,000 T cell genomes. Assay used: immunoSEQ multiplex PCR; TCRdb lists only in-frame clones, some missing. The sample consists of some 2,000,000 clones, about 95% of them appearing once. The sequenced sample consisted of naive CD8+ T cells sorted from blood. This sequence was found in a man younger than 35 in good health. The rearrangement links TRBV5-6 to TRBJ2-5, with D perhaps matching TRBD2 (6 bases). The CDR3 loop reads CASSLVWGLEQETQYF. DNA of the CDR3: TGTGCCAGCAGCTTGGTTTGGGGACTGGAACAAGAGACCCAGTACTTC.